This is a list of T cell receptor beta chains from one sample in a study of CD8 T cells in Susac syndrome. TCRdb reanalysed the immunoSEQ multiplex PCR reads using MiXCR and keeps one entry per CDR3 protein. Seen here are hundreds of thousands of distinct CDR3 sequences, almost 97% observed once, and the top ten hold approximately 0.094%. Sequencing was performed on CD4+ T cells from PBMCs. These receptors all stem from a human donor with Susac syndrome. Each CDR3 is given with its conserved first and last residue. Fields, in order: V gene, clone size, J gene, CDR3 protein. Clone size is given for some rows only: seen once, a few or many times, or a class if the clone is expanded.

TRBV4-1	-	TRBJ2-1	CASSHGPSDNEQFF
TRBV9	-	TRBJ1-2	CASSVEDRNYGYTF
TRBV2	-	TRBJ2-7	CASSVDRALEQYF
TRBV2	-	TRBJ2-1	CASSELAPSGNEQFF
TRBV18	-	TRBJ1-1	CASSRPGGEAFF
TRBV27	-	TRBJ2-1	CASSWGARPYNEQFF
TRBV12-3/TRBV12-4	-	TRBJ1-5	CASSLGGGGQPQHF
TRBV27	-	TRBJ2-5	CASGLGTRGETQYF
TRBV7-3	-	TRBJ2-1	CASSRSGGRNEQFF
TRBV20-1	-	TRBJ1-1	CSARTGAFTEAFF
TRBV29-1	-	TRBJ2-5	CSVEGGRRYTPQETQYF
TRBV20-1	-	TRBJ2-5	CSASGPDNGQETQYF
TRBV7-8	-	TRBJ2-2	CASSGLAGNTGELFF
TRBV28	-	TRBJ1-2	CASWIPDRAGGYTF
TRBV2	-	TRBJ2-2	CASSQVGTKNTGELFF
TRBV28	-	TRBJ1-5	CASSSWVQGNQPQHF
TRBV12-3/TRBV12-4	-	TRBJ2-1	CASSLQTLNEQFF
TRBV4-1	-	TRBJ2-3	CASSQTLVQGSTDTQYF
TRBV19	-	TRBJ1-5	CASSMINQPQHF
TRBV30	-	TRBJ2-7	CAWLFKGGTGIGEQYF
TRBV5-4	-	TRBJ2-5	CASSLQKETQYF
TRBV28	-	TRBJ1-3	CASRLGGKSDTIYF
TRBV29-1	once	TRBJ2-7	CSASRRLAGPYEQYF
TRBV7-9	-	TRBJ2-3	CASSPAAGGDTQYF
TRBV20-1	once	TRBJ1-5	CSALKNSNQPQHF
TRBV20-1	-	TRBJ2-7	CSAAAGTLNYEQYF
TRBV30	-	TRBJ2-1	CAWTGLRSSSSYNEQFF
TRBV4-2	-	TRBJ2-7	CASSSRTSNGRDEQYF
TRBV6-1	-	TRBJ2-5	CASSKGLAGGGQETQYF
TRBV29-1	once	TRBJ2-7	CSVGGLDLSEQYF
TRBV7-2	-	TRBJ2-5	CASSLGGGYGETQYF
TRBV28	-	TRBJ2-5	CASTPDGKGQETQYF
TRBV4-2	-	TRBJ2-5	CASSQGQAPHSQETQYF
TRBV20-1	-	TRBJ1-5	CSATTVGVIDQPQHF
TRBV6-5	-	TRBJ2-1	CASSRGDEQFF
TRBV25-1	-	TRBJ2-1	CASSEGTAYREQFF
TRBV7-8	-	TRBJ2-2	CASSLFSLTGTDNTGELFF